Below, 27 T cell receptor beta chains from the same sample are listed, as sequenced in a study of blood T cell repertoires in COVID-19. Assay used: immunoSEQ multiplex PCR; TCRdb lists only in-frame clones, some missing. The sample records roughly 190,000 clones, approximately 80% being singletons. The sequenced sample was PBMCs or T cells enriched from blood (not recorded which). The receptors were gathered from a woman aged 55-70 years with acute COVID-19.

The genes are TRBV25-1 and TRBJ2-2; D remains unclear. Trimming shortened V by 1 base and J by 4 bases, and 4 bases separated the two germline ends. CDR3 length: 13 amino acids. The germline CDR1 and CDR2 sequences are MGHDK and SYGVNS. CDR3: CASSESVTGELFF. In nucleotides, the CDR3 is TGTGCCAGCAGTGAATCCGTCACCGGGGAGCTGTTTTTT. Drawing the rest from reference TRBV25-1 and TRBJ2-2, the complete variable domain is EADIYQTPRYLVIGTGKKITLECSQTMGHDKMYWYQQDPGMELHLIHYSYGVNSTEKGDLSSESTVSRIRTEHFPLTLESARPSHTSQYLCASSESVTGELFFGEGSRLTVL.

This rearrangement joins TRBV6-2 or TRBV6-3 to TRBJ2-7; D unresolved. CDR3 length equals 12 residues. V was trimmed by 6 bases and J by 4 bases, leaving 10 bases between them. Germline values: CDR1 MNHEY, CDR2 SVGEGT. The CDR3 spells CASSPQNYEQYV. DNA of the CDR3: TGTGCCAGCAGCCCGCAGAATTACGAGCAGTACGTC.

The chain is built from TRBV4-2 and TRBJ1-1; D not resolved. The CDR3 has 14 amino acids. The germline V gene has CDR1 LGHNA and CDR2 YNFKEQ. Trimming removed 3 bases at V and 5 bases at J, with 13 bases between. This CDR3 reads CASSQAGSGTEAFF. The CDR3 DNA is TGTGCCAGCAGCCAGGCGGGGTCGGGGACTGAAGCTTTCTTT.

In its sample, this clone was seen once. DNA for the CDR3: TGTGCCAGCAGCCCCCTCTTTTCCGGGGAGCTGTTTTTT. It yields the protein CASSPLFSGELFF. V gene TRBV3-1 (or the pseudogene TRBV3-2) combines with J gene TRBJ2-2; D unclear. The germline CDR1 and CDR2 sequences are LGHDT and YNNKEL (reference sequence). There are 13 residues in the CDR3. Trimming pared 4 bases from V and 6 bases from J, leaving 9 bases between.

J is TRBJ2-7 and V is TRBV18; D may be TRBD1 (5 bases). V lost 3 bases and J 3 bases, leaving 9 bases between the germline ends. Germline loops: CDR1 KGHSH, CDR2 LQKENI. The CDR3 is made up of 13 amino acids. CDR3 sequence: CASSPGTGYEQYV. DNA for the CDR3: TGTGCCAGCTCACCGGGAACAGGCTACGAGCAGTACGTC.

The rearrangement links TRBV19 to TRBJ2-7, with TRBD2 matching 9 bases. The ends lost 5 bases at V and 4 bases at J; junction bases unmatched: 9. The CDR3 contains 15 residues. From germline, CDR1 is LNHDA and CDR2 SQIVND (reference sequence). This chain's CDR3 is CASSLGLASFYEQYF. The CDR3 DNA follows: TGTGCCAGTAGTCTCGGACTAGCGAGCTTTTACGAGCAGTACTTC.

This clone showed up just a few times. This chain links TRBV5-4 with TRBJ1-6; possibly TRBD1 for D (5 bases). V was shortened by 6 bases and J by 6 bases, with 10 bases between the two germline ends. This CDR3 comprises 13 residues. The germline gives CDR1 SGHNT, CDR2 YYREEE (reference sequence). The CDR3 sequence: CASTGGGNSPLHF. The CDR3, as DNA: TGTGCCAGCACGGGGGGGGGTAATTCACCCCTCCACTTT.

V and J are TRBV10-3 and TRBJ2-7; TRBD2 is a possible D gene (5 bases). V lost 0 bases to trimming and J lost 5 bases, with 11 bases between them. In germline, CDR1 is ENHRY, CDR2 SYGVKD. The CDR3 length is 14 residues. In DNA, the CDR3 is TGTGCCATCAGTGAGTCAGAGGGAACCCACGAGCAGTACGTC. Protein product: CAISESEGTHEQYV.

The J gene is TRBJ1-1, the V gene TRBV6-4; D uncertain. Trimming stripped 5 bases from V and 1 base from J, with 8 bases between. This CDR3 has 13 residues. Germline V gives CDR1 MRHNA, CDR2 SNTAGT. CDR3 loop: CASSQFGNTEAFF. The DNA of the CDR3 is TGTGCCAGCAGTCAGTTTGGGAACACTGAAGCTTTCTTT.

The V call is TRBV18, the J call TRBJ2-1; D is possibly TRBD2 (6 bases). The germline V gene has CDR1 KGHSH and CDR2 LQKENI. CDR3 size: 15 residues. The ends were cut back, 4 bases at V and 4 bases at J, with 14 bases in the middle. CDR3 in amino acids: CASSQPGLDYNEQFF. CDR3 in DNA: TGTGCCAGCTCACAACCGGGACTTGATTACAATGAGCAGTTCTTC.

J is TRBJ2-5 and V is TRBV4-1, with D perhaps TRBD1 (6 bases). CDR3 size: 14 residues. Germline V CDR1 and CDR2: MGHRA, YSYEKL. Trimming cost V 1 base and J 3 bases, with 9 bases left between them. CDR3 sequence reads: CASSQGTAEETQYF. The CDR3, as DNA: TGCGCCAGCAGCCAAGGGACAGCCGAAGAGACCCAGTACTTC.

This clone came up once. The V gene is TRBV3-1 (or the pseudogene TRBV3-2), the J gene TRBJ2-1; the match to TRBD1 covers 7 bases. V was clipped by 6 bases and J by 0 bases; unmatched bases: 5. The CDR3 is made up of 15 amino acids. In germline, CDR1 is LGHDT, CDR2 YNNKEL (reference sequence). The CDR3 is CASREQGSSYNEQFF. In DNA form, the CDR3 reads TGTGCCAGCAGGGAACAGGGGAGCTCCTACAATGAGCAGTTCTTC.

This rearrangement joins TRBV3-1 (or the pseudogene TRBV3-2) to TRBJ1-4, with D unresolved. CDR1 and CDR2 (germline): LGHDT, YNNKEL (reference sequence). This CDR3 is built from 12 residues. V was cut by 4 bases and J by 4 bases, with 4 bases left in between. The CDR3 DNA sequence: TGTGCCAGCAGCCCCCGTAATGAAAAACTGTTTTTT. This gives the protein CASSPRNEKLFF.

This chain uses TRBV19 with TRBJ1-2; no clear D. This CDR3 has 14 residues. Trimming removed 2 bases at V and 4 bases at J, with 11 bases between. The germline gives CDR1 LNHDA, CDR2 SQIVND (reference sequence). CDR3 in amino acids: CASSIPTEAYGYTF. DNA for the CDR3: TGTGCCAGTAGTATACCCACCGAAGCCTATGGCTACACCTTC.

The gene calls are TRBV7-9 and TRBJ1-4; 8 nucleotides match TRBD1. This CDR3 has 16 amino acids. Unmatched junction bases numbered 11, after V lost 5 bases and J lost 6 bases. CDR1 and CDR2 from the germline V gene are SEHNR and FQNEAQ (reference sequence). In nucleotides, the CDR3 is TGTGCCAGCAGCGACCAAGCCCAGGGGGCAGATGAAAAACTGTTTTTT. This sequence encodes CASSDQAQGADEKLFF.

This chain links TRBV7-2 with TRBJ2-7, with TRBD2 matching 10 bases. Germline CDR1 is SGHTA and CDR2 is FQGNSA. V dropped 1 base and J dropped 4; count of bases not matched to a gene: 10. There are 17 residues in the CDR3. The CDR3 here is CASSLGGLAGVFYEQYF. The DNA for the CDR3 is TGTGCCAGCAGCTTAGGTGGGCTAGCGGGAGTTTTTTACGAGCAGTACTTC.

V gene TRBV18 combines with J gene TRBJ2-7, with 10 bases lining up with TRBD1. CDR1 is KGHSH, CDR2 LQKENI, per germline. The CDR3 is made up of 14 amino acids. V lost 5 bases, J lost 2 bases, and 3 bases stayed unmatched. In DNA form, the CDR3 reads TGTGCCAGCTCAGCAGGGACAGGGGCCTACGAGCAGTACTTC. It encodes CASSAGTGAYEQYF.

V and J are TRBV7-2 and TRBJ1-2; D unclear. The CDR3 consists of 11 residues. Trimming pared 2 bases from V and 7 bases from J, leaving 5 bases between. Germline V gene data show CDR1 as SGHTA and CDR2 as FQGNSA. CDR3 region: CASSLSSGYTF. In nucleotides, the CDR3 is TGTGCCAGCAGCTTAAGCTCTGGCTACACCTTC.

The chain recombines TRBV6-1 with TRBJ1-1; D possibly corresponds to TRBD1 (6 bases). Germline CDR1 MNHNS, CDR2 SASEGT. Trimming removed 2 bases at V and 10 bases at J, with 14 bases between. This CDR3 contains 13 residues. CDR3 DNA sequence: TGTGCCAGCAGTGAAACCTGGGACAAAACAGCTTTCTTT. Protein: CASSETWDKTAFF.

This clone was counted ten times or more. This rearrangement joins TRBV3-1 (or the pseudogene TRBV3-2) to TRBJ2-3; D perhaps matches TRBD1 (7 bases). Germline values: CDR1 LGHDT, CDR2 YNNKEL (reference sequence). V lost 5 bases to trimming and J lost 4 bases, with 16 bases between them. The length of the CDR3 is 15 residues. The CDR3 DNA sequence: TGTGCCAGCAGCTACCCCGGCAGGGGGGCAGATACGCAGTATTTT. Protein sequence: CASSYPGRGADTQYF.

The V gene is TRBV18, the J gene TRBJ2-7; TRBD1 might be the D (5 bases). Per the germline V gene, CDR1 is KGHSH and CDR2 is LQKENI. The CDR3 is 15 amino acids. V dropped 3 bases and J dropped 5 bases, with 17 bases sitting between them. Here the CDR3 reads CASSPQGLTMDEQYF. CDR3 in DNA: TGTGCCAGCTCACCGCAGGGCCTCACGATGGACGAGCAGTACTTC.

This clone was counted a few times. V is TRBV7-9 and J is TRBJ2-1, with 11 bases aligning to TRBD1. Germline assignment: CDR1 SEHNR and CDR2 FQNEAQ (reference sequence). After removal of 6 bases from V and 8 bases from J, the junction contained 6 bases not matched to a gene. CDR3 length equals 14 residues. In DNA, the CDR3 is TGTGCCAGCAGGGGGACAGGGGGGTTGGATGAGCAGTTCTTC. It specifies CASRGTGGLDEQFF.

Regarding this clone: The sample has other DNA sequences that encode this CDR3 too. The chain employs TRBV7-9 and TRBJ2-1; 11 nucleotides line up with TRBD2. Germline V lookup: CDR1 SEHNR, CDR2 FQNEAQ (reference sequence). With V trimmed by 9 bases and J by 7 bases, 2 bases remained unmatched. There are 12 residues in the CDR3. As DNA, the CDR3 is TGTGCCAGTAGCGGGAGGGGTAATGAGCAGTTCTTC. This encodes CASSGRGNEQFF.

DNA of the CDR3: TGTGCCAGCAGCGTAGCACGAGACAGATCTGAGAACACCGGGGAGCTGTTTTTT. Its protein product is CASSVARDRSENTGELFF. This chain uses TRBV9 with TRBJ2-2, with D perhaps matching TRBD1 (5 bases). Germline V gene sequence: CDR1 SGDLS, CDR2 YYNGEE. The CDR3 length is 18 residues. With 0 bases removed from V and 1 base from J, the gap between germline ends came to 16 bases.

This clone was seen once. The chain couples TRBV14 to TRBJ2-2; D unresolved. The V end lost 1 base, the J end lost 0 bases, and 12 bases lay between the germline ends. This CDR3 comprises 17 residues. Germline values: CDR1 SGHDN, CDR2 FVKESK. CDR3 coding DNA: TGTGCCAGCAGCCAAGTTGGCTTCAATTCGAACACCGGGGAGCTGTTTTTT. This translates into CASSQVGFNSNTGELFF.

The CDR3 is CASSDWSSYNEQFF. The DNA of the CDR3 is TGTGCCAGCAGTGACTGGAGCTCCTACAATGAGCAGTTCTTC. This rearrangement joins TRBV2 to TRBJ2-1; D is ambiguous. The length of the CDR3 is 14 residues. In germline, CDR1 is SNHLY, CDR2 FYNNEI. Trimming cost V 3 bases and J 0 bases, with 6 bases left between them.

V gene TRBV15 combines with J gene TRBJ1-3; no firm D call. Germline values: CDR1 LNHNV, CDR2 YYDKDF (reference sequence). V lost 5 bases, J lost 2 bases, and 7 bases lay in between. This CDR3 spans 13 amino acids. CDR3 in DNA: TGTGCCACCAGCCCCCAAACTGGAAACACCATATATTTT. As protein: CATSPQTGNTIYF.